These 3 T cell receptor beta chains originate from one sample sequenced in a study of technical replicates of blood from a few donors. The method was immunoSEQ multiplex PCR; TCRdb's version includes in-frame clones alone and lacks a portion of them. The profile covers some 64,000 clones, with 85% to 95% appearing a single time and around 4% taken by the ten largest. Sample: PBMCs. All receptors come from a human donor in good health. Some clones in this sample may be carry-over from other donors' samples.

The chain recombines TRBV19 with TRBJ2-1, with TRBD2 identical over 12 bases. V was clipped by 8 bases and J by 9 bases; unmatched bases: 14. This CDR3 comprises 16 residues. Germline lookup yields CDR1 LNHDA and CDR2 SQIVND (reference sequence). The CDR3 loop reads CASAPGELAGGREQFF. In nucleotides, the CDR3 is TGTGCCAGTGCCCCAGGGGAACTAGCGGGAGGACGTGAGCAGTTCTTC.

The J gene is TRBJ2-5, the V gene TRBV30; tentatively, D is TRBD1 (5 bases). The V gene's germline CDR1 is GTSNPN and CDR2 SVGIG (reference sequence). Trimming pared 6 bases from V and 5 bases from J, leaving 13 bases between. CDR3 length: 12 residues. The CDR3 spells CACDQGKETQYF. The CDR3 nucleotides read TGTGCCTGCGACCAGGGAAAGGAGACCCAGTACTTC.

V is TRBV5-6 and J is TRBJ1-1; TRBD1 is a possible D gene (5 bases). Germline loops: CDR1 SGHDT, CDR2 YYEEEE. This CDR3 has 13 amino acids. Trimming removed 4 bases at V and 4 bases at J, with 11 bases between. The CDR3 is CASSGIGVTEAFF. CDR3 nucleotides: TGTGCCAGCAGCGGAATAGGGGTCACTGAAGCTTTCTTT. Full variable domain (missing parts from reference TRBV5-6 and TRBJ1-1): DAGVTQSPTHLIKTRGQQVTLRCSPKSGHDTVSWYQQALGQGPQFIFQYYEEEERQRGNFPDRFSGHQFPNYSSELNVNALLLGDSALYLCASSGIGVTEAFFGQGTRLTVV.